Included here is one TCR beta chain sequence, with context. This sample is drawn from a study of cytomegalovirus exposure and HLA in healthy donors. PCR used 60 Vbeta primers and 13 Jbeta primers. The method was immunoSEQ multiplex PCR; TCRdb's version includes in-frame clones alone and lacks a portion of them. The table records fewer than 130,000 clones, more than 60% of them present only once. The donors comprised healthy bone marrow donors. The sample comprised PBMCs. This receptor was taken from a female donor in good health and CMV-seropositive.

CDR3 amino acids: CASSETSGRNNEQFF. The DNA of the CDR3 is TGCGCCAGCAGCGAAACTAGCGGGAGAAACAATGAGCAGTTCTTC. This chain uses TRBV5-1 with TRBJ2-1; 11 positions match TRBD2. Germline V CDR1 and CDR2: SGHRS, YFSETQ. The CDR3 runs to 15 residues. The junction had 5 bases not matched to a gene; V was cut back by 4 bases and J by 5 bases. The whole variable domain, filled in from reference TRBV5-1 and TRBJ2-1, reads KAGVTQTPRYLIKTRGQQVTLSCSPISGHRSVSWYQQTPGQGLQFLFEYFSETQRNKGNFPGRFSGRQFSNSRSEMNVSTLELGDSALYLCASSETSGRNNEQFFGPGTRLTVL.